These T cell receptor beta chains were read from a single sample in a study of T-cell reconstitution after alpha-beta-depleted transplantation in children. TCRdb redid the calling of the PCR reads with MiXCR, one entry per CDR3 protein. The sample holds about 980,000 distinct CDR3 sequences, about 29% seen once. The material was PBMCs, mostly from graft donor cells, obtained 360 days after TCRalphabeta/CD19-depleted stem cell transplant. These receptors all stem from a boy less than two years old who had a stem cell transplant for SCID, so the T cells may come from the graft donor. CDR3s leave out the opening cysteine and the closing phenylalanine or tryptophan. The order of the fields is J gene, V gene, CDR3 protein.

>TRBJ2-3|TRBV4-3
ASSQDSGARVTDTQY
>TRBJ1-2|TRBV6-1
ASTLSENYGYT
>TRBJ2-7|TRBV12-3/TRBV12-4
ASRGGGFEQY
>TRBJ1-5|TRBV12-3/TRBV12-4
ASSGTEAIGQPQH
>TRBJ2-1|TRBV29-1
SVAIWTDWRGEQF
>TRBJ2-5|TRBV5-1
ASSLTGTEEKVQY
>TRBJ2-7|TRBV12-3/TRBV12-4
ASSSRHGTGPYEQY
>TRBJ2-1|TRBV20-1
SARAPRASVNEQF
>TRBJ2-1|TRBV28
ASTLTPGLSLGTTSYNEQF
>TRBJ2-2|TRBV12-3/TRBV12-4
ASRGQGTGELF
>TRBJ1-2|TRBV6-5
ASSRQGALGYT
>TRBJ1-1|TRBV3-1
ASTYGRATEAF
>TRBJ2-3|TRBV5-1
ASSSWTSGLDTQY
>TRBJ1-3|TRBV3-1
ASSQNFRRGRSGNTIY
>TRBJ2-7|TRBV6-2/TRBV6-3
ASSYSGRPHEQY
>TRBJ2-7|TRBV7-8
ASSFRLTVNYEQY
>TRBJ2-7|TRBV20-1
SASGLAGDYEQY
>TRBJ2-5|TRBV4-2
ASSQAGGAVSAQY
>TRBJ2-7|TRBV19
ASSVRSVGLAAPYEQY
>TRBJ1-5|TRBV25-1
ASSDVGRDQPQH
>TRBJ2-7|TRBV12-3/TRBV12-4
ASAPPLAYEQY
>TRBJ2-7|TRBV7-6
ASSLRREHYEQY
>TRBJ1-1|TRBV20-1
SASPPRSNTEAF
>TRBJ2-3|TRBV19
ASSRLAERSNTQY
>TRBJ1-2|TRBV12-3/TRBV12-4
ASSLRGPDGYT
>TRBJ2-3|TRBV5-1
ASSSSRGRTDTQY
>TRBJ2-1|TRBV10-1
ASSESRHNEQF
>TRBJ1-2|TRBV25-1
ASSERSRAGQGAYGYT
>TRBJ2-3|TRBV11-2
ASSPEPGLAGH
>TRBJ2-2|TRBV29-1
SVGGSSAGELF
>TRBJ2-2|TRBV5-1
ASREGTGNEELF
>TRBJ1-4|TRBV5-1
ASSPRGGDEKLF
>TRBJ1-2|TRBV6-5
ASSYSGLHKNYGYT
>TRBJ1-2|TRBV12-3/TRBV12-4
ASSYSQIYGYT
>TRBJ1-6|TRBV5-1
ASSLAGRGNSPLH
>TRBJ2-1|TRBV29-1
SVGGSGPYNEQF
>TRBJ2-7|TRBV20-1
SAPAPYEQY
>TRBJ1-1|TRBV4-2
ASSQAGGNTEAF
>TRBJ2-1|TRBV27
ASSNWLADNEQF
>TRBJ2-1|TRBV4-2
ASSQVKPGTSGGDEQF
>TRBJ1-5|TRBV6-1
ASSPRVHPNSNQPQH
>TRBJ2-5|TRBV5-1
ASSLDSGKTQY
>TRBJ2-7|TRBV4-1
ASSQEWTGGYSEQY
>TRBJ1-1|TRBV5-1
ASSPLDNLNTEAF
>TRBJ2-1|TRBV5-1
ASKTSGSYNEQF
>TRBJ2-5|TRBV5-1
ASSLETGIQTQY
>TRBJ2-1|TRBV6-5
ASSFVQTNYNEQF